A selection of T cell receptor beta chains follows, all from one sample in a study of T cells in Graves' hyperthyroidism and ophthalmopathy. MiXCR, applied by TCRdb to the multiplex PCR reads, yields one record per CDR3 protein. The table shows a few hundred thousand distinct CDR3 sequences, with about 14% occurring only once. Sequencing was carried out using blood. The receptors derive from a middle-aged woman with Graves' hyperthyroidism that later progressed to Graves' ophthalmopathy. The CDR3 runs from the conserved cysteine through the conserved F or W. D genes are given only for firm matches. Size is stated for part of the rows, as once, few or many counts, or as a class when the clone is expanded.

TRBJ2-7 | - | - | TRBV4-3 | TGCGCCAGCAGCCAAGACGTCATTACAGGTCCCTACGAGCAGTACTTC | CASSQDVITGPYEQYF
TRBJ2-7 | many | - | TRBV11-2 | TGTGCCAGCAGCCCCCCAGGCGGCGAGCAGTACTTC | CASSPPGGEQYF
TRBJ2-2 | many | - | TRBV7-2 | TGTGCCAGCACCTTGGACTACCCCGACACCGGGGAGCTGTTTTTT | CASTLDYPDTGELFF
TRBJ1-4 | - | - | TRBV5-6 | TGTGCCAGCAGCCGAAAAGCGCAGGGCTTTGGAGAAAAACTGTTTTTT | CASSRKAQGFGEKLFF
TRBJ2-2 | many | - | TRBV4-1 | TGCGCCAGCAGCCAGCCCTGGCAGGGAGGAAGGGGGGAGCTGTTTTTT | CASSQPWQGGRGELFF
TRBJ1-1 | many | - | TRBV20-1 | TGCAGTGCTAATACAGTGAACACTGAAGCTTTCTTT | CSANTVNTEAFF
TRBJ2-1 | few | TRBD2 | TRBV3-1 | TGTGCCAGCAGCCAAGGATCGACTAGCGGGAGTAATGAGCAGTTCTTC | CASSQGSTSGSNEQFF
TRBJ1-1 | few | - | TRBV18 | TGTGCCAGCTCACCCTTTGTCAGGGCGGTCGGGGCTTTCTTT | CASSPFVRAVGAFF
TRBJ2-1 | - | - | TRBV24-1 | TGTGCCACCAGTGACCCGGGGGGCAGCTCCTACAATGAGCAGTTCTTC | CATSDPGGSSYNEQFF
TRBJ2-7 | few | TRBD1 | TRBV3-1 | TGTGCCAGCAGGCCAAGATTTGGGGACAGGGCCAACGAGCAGTACTTC | CASRPRFGDRANEQYF
TRBJ1-1 | many | - | TRBV19 | TGTGCCAGTAGTATGGGGAACACTGAAGCTTTCTTT | CASSMGNTEAFF
TRBJ2-2 | - | TRBD1 | TRBV7-3 | TGTGCCAGCAGCTTAAAGCTAGCCAGGGGGCGCAACACCGGGGAGCTGTTTTTT | CASSLKLARGRNTGELFF
TRBJ2-1 | many | TRBD1 | TRBV13 | TGTGCCAGCAGCTTCGACAGGGACAATGAGCAGTTCTTC | CASSFDRDNEQFF
TRBJ2-7 | many | - | TRBV19 | TGTGCCAGTAGTATGGGCAGTTCCTACGAGCAGTACTTC | CASSMGSSYEQYF
TRBJ2-7 | many | - | TRBV2 | TGTGCCAGCCGCCAGGGGCAGGCCTACGAGCAGTACTTC | CASRQGQAYEQYF
TRBJ2-3 | few | TRBD2 | TRBV10-3 | TGTGCCACCGGGACTAGCGGCACAGATACGCAGTATTTT | CATGTSGTDTQYF
TRBJ2-1 | many | TRBD2 | TRBV4-1 | TGCGCCAGCAGCCGGACTAGCGCGAGCTCCTACAATGAGCAGTTCTTC | CASSRTSASSYNEQFF
TRBJ2-7 | - | - | TRBV5-1 | TGCGCCAGCAGCTTAGGTCTTACTCATCCCTACGAGCAGTACTTC | CASSLGLTHPYEQYF
TRBJ2-7 | many | TRBD1 | TRBV11-2 | TGTGCCAGCAGCTTAGGACAGGGGATGCACTACGAGCAGTACTTC | CASSLGQGMHYEQYF
TRBJ2-7 | many | TRBD1 | TRBV18 | TGTGCCAGCTCTACCGGACAGGTAACCTACGAGCAGTACTTC | CASSTGQVTYEQYF
TRBJ1-2 | many | - | TRBV18 | TGTGCCAGCTCACCATTCCCGGCACGACCTTATGGCTACACCTTC | CASSPFPARPYGYTF
TRBJ2-5 | - | - | TRBV7-9 | TGTGCCAGCAGCCCAACCTCCGGGACCCAGAGGGGAGAGACCCAGTACTTC | CASSPTSGTQRGETQYF
TRBJ1-5 | many | - | TRBV28 | TGTGCCAGCAGTTTCCGCAGGAGGCCCCAGCATTTT | CASSFRRRPQHF
TRBJ2-7 | few | - | TRBV7-9 | TGTGCCAGCAGCACCCCACAAGGATACGAGCAGTACTTC | CASSTPQGYEQYF
TRBJ2-2 | - | - | TRBV19 | TGTGCCAGTAGGCTTTTCGCGAACACCGGGGAGCTGTTTTTT | CASRLFANTGELFF
TRBJ2-1 | many | TRBD2 | TRBV9 | TGTGCCAGCAGCGGGGGAGGACTAGCGGGCTGGGGTGAGCAGTTCTTC | CASSGGGLAGWGEQFF
TRBJ2-7 | many | - | TRBV28 | TGTGCCAGCAGCCGGGCCCCGGCCTACGAGCAGTACTTC | CASSRAPAYEQYF
TRBJ1-5 | - | - | TRBV20-1 | TGCAGTGCTAGAGATCCTAGGAGCAATCAGCCCCAGCATTTT | CSARDPRSNQPQHF
TRBJ2-5 | - | TRBD2 | TRBV5-6 | TGTGCCAGCACCAATGGGGGGGATGAGACCCAGTACTTC | CASTNGGDETQYF
TRBJ1-2 | many | - | TRBV18 | TGTGCCAGCTCACCAACGGATCGCTATGGCTACACCTTC | CASSPTDRYGYTF
TRBJ2-1 | many | - | TRBV27 | TGTGCCAGCAGGGGCCTACTAGCCGCGACGTTCTACAATGAGCAGTTCTTC | CASRGLLAATFYNEQFF
TRBJ2-5 | many | - | TRBV28 | TGTGCCAGCACTACCCAAGGGACCCAGTACTTC | CASTTQGTQYF
TRBJ1-5 | many | - | TRBV28 | TGTGCCAGCAGTTTGTTCGGGGGTAGCAATCAGCCCCAGCATTTT | CASSLFGGSNQPQHF
TRBJ2-1 | many | - | TRBV5-5 | TGTGCCAGCAGCTTGTTTTTAGGGTTCAATGAGCAGTTCTTC | CASSLFLGFNEQFF
TRBJ2-7 | - | - | TRBV15 | TGTGCCACCAGCAGCTCAGCCGGAAACGAGCAGTACTTC | CATSSSAGNEQYF
TRBJ2-5 | medium-sized | - | TRBV2 | TGTGCCAGCAGGGAGTCGGGAGAGGAGACCCAGTACTTC | CASRESGEETQYF
TRBJ2-7 | many | - | TRBV18 | TGTGCCAGCTCACCGAGGGGACCCTCGCGGAACGAGCAGTACTTC | CASSPRGPSRNEQYF